This record concerns one TCR beta chain sequence. TCRdb re-called the 5' RACE reads through MiXCR, storing one row per CDR3 protein. The sample lists over 50,000 distinct CDR3 sequences; roughly 30% were seen once. Germline assignment: CDR1 SGHTA and CDR2 FQGTGA. This CDR3 is 13 amino acids long. Trimming removed 4 bases from V and 9 bases from J, with 14 bases in between. This clonotype was sampled from a female donor with breast cancer. V and J are TRBV7-3 and TRBJ2-3; tentative D call: TRBD2 (6 bases). The sample taken for sequencing was tumor-infiltrating naive CD4+ T cells sorted from the breast tumor. Subset here: naive CD4+ T cells, CD4+CD45RA+CD25-. The chain's CDR3 is CASSSQSRGTQYF. The CDR3 coding sequence is TGTGCCAGCAGCTCTCAATCCCGGGGGACGCAGTATTTT. Supplemented by reference TRBV7-3 and TRBJ2-3, the full variable domain reads GAGVSQTPSNKVTEKGKYVELRCDPISGHTALYWYRQSLGQGPEFLIYFQGTGAADDSGLPNDRFFAVRPEGSVSTLKIQRTERGDSAVYLCASSSQSRGTQYFGPGTRLTVL.